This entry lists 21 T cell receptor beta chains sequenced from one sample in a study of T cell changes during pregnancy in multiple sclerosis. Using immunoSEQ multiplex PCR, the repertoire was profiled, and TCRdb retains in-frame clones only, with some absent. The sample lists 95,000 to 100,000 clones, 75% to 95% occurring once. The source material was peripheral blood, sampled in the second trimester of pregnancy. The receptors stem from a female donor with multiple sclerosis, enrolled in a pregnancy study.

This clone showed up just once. CDR3 sequence (DNA): TGTGCCAGCAGCTCAGCGGGACAGGGCTATGGCTACACCTTC. This codes for CASSSAGQGYGYTF. V usage is TRBV7-9 and J usage is TRBJ1-2, with 9 bases fitting TRBD1. The CDR3 runs 14 residues. The germline CDR1 and CDR2 sequences are SEHNR and FQNEAQ (reference sequence). The V gene end was trimmed by 4 bases and the J gene end by 4 bases; junction bases not matched to a gene: 4.

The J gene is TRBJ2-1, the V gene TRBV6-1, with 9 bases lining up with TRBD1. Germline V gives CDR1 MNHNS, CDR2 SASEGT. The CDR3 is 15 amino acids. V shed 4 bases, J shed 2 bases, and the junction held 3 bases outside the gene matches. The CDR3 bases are TGTGCCAGCAGTGCGGACAGGGGTGCCTACAATGAGCAGTTCTTC. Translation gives CASSADRGAYNEQFF.

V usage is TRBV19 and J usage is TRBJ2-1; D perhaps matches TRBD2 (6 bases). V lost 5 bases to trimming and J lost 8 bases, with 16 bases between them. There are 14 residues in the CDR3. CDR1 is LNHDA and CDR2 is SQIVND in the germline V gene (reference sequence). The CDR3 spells CASSGLARRDEQFF. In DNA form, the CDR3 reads TGTGCCAGTAGTGGTCTAGCGCGCAGGGATGAGCAGTTCTTC.

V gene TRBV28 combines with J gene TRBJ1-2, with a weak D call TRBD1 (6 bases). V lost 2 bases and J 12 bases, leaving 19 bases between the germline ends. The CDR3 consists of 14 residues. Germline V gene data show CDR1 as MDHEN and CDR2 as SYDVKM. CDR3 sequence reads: CASSLAGEIKEDTF. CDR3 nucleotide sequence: TGTGCCAGCAGTTTAGCAGGGGAAATCAAGGAGGACACCTTC.

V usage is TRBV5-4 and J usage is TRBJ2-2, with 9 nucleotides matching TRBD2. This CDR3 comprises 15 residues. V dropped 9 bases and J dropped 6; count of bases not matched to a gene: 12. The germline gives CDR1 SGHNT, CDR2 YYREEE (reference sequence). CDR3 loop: CATRDGGRESGELFF. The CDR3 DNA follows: TGTGCCACCCGAGATGGCGGGAGGGAGTCCGGGGAGCTGTTTTTT.

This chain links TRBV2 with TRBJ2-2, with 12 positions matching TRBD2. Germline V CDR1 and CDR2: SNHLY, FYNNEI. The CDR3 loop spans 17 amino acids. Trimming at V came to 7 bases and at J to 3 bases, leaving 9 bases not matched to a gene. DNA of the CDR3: TGTGCCAGCAAGGAACTAGCGGGAGGAGGGGACACCGGGGAGCTGTTTTTT. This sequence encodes CASKELAGGGDTGELFF. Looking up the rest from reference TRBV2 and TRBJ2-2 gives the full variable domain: EPEVTQTPSHQVTQMGQEVILRCVPISNHLYFYWYRQILGQKVEFLVSFYNNEISEKSEIFDDQFSVERPDGSNFTLKIRSTKLEDSAMYFCASKELAGGGDTGELFFGEGSRLTVL.

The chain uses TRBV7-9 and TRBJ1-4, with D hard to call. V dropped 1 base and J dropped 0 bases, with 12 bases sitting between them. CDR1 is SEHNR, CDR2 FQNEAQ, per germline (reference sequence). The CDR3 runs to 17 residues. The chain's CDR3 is CASSLGAIGATNEKLFF. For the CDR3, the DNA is TGTGCCAGCAGCTTAGGGGCTATCGGCGCAACTAATGAAAAACTGTTTTTT.

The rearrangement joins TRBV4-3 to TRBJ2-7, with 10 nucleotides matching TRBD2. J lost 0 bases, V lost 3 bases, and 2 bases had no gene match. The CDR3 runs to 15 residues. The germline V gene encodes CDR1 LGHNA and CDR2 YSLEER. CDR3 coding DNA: TGCGCCAGCAGCCATACTAGCGGGACCTCCTACGAGCAGTACTTC. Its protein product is CASSHTSGTSYEQYF.

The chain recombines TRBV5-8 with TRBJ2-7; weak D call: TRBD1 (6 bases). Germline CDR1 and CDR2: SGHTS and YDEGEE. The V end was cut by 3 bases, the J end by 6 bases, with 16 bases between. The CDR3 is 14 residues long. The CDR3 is CASSSGQSYAEQYF. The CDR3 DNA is TGTGCCAGCAGCTCGGGACAATCCTACGCCGAGCAGTACTTC.

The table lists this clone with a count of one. The chain's CDR3 is CASSGGLGPYEQYF. The CDR3 nucleotides read TGCGCCAGCTCAGGGGGGCTGGGCCCCTACGAGCAGTACTTC. The gene calls are TRBV5-1 and TRBJ2-7; D is possibly TRBD1 (7 bases). Looked up from germline, CDR1 is SGHRS and CDR2 is YFSETQ. This CDR3 has 14 amino acids. Trimming removed 7 bases at V and 2 bases at J, with 16 bases between. The full variable domain, its missing parts supplied by reference TRBV5-1 and TRBJ2-7, is KAGVTQTPRYLIKTRGQQVTLSCSPISGHRSVSWYQQTPGQGLQFLFEYFSETQRNKGNFPGRFSGRQFSNSRSEMNVSTLELGDSALYLCASSGGLGPYEQYFGPGTRLTVT.

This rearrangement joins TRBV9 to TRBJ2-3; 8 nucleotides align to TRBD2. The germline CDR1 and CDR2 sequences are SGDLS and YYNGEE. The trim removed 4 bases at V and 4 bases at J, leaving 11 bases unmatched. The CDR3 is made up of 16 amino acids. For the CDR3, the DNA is TGTGCCAGCAGCTTGCGCGGACTAGCAGTTTCAGATACGCAGTATTTT. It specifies CASSLRGLAVSDTQYF.

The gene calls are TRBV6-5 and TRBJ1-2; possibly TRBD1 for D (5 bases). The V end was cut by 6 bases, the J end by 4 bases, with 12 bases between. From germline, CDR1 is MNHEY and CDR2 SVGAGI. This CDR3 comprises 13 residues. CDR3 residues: CASSKRGGYGYTF. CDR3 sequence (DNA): TGTGCCAGCAGCAAAAGGGGAGGCTATGGCTACACCTTC.

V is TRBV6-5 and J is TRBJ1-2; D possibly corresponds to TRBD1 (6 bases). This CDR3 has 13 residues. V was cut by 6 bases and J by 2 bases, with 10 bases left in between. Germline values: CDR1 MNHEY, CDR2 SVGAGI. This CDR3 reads CASRRQENYGYTF. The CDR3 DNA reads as TGTGCCAGCAGACGACAGGAAAACTATGGCTACACCTTC.

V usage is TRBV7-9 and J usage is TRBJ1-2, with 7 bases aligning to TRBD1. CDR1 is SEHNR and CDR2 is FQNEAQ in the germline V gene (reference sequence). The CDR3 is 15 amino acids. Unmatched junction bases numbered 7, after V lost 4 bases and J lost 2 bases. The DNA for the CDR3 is TGTGCCAGCAGCTCCCCTAGGGACAGAAACTATGGCTACACCTTC. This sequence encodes CASSSPRDRNYGYTF.

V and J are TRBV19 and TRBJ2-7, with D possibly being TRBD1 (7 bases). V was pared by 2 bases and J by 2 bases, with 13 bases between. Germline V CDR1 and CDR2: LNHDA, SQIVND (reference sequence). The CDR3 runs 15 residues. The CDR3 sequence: CASSILQGRTYEQYF. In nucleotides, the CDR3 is TGTGCCAGTAGTATATTACAGGGGAGGACCTACGAGCAGTACTTC.

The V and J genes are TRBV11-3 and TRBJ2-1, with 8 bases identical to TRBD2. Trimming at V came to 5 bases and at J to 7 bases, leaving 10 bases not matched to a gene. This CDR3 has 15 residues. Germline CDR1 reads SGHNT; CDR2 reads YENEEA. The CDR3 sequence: CASSPEAGGWNEQFF. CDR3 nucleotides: TGTGCCAGCAGCCCGGAGGCGGGAGGATGGAATGAGCAGTTCTTC.

CDR3 in amino acids: CASGQGYEQYF. Here the CDR3 DNA reads TGTGCCAGCGGACAAGGCTACGAGCAGTACTTC. The V gene is TRBV6-6, the J gene TRBJ2-7, with D possibly matching TRBD1 (5 bases). Trimming took off 8 bases at V and 3 bases at J, with 8 bases between the two ends. The CDR3 sequence is 11 residues long. Germline loops: CDR1 MNHNY, CDR2 SVGAGI (reference sequence).

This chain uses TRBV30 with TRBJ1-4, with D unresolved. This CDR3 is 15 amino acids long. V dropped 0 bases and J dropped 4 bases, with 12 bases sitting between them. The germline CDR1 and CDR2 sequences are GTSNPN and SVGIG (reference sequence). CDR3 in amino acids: CAWSVQHSLNEKLFF. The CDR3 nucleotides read TGTGCCTGGAGTGTACAGCACAGCCTTAATGAAAAACTGTTTTTT.

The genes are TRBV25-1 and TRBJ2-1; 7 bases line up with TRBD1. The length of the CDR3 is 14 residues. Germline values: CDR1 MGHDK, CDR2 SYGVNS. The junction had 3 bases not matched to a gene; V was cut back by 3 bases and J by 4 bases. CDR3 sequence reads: CASSDLQGYNEQFF. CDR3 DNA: TGTGCCAGCAGTGACCTACAGGGGTACAATGAGCAGTTCTTC.

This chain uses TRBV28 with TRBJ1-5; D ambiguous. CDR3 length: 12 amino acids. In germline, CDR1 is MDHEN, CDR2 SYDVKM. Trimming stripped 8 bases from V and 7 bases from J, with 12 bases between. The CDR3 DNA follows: TGTGCCAGCTTCAGTTTCCCCCAGCCCCAGCATTTT. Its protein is CASFSFPQPQHF.

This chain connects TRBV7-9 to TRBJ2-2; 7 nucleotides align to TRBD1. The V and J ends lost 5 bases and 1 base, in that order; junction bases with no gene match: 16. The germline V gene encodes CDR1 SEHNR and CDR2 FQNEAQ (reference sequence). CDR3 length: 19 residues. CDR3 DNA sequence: TGTGCCAGCAGCCCGTACAGGACAGGCCTGGCAGTGAACACCGGGGAGCTGTTTTTT. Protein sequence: CASSPYRTGLAVNTGELFF.